This T cell receptor beta chain was profiled in a study of blood T cell repertoires in COVID-19. The CDR3 totals 11 residues. Germline values: CDR1 ENHRY, CDR2 SYGVKD. The ends were cut back, 4 bases at V and 6 bases at J, with 7 bases in the middle. Libraries were prepared by immunoSEQ multiplex PCR; TCRdb keeps only in-frame clonotypes and omits some of them. This table holds hundreds of thousands of clones, 80% to 90% found once. The chain uses TRBV10-3 and TRBJ2-7; D may be TRBD1 (5 bases). Sequencing was carried out using peripheral blood. The clonotype comes from a man older than 75 with acute or convalescent COVID-19. In DNA, the CDR3 is TGTGCCATCAGTGCGACAGTCGAGCAGTACTTC. Amino acids: CAISATVEQYF.